This TCR beta chain was sequenced during a study of control samples from healthy donors and cancer patients. CDR3 length equals 14 residues. Germline V gene lookup returns CDR1 SGHNT and CDR2 YYREEE (reference sequence). V lost 0 bases to trimming and J lost 5 bases, with 9 bases between them. In this sample, this clone turned up once. Method: immunoSEQ multiplex PCR; TCRdb's copy keeps in-frame clones and lacks some. The table lists 100,000 to 150,000 clones, approximately 90% of them singletons. The clonotype originates from a young man in good health. The specimen sequenced was blood. J is TRBJ1-5 and V is TRBV5-4; D remains unclear. The CDR3 protein is CASSLAGGDQPQHF. The CDR3 DNA sequence: TGTGCCAGCAGCTTGGCGGGAGGAGATCAGCCCCAGCATTTT.